This TCR beta chain was sequenced during a study of T cell responses to AZD1222 COVID-19 vaccine. Method: immunoSEQ multiplex PCR; TCRdb's copy keeps in-frame clones and lacks some. The repertoire includes around 120,000 clones, 90% to 95% of them detected once, and about 5% sits in the top ten. On this clone: Antigen specificity is unknown.

From germline, CDR1 is SGHTA and CDR2 FQGTGA. V was clipped by 5 bases and J by 4 bases, with 14 bases between them. The CDR3 totals 14 residues. Whole-study findings and limits: It was only after the peak T cell response that any repertoires were sampled. Spike was spanned by vaccine-associated CD4 TCRs, with dominance at 160-218 and 743-854.

This TCR derives from an adult who received the AZD1222 COVID-19 vaccine. The V gene is TRBV7-3, the J gene TRBJ1-1; D is ambiguous. Sequenced material: peripheral blood, taken 28 days after the second AZD1222 dose. The CDR3 DNA reads as TGTGCCAGCAGCCCCCTAGCTGAGGGCACTGAAGCTTTCTTT. It is translated as CASSPLAEGTEAFF.